These T cell receptor beta chains were read from a single sample in a study of T cell responses to AZD1222 COVID-19 vaccine. Clones were sequenced by immunoSEQ multiplex PCR, and TCRdb holds only the in-frame ones, with some missing. The profile covers 75,000 to 100,000 clones, with around nine tenths appearing a single time and 2.5% to 3.5% taken by the ten largest. The starting material was peripheral blood, obtained on day 0 of AZD1222 vaccination. The receptors come from an adult in good health. CDR3s include the opening cysteine and the closing phenylalanine or tryptophan.

CDR3 protein | V gene
CASKRDRDNQPQHF | TRBV2
CASNWGSGTGGSQYF | TRBV21-1
CASSMTENQPQHF | TRBV6-2/TRBV6-3
CASSLVGYEQYF | TRBV5-1
CASSALLENTGELFF | TRBV9
CASSPGQYEQYF | TRBV5-1
CASSGQGADQPQHF | TRBV2
CASSLAPQGGSNYGYTF | TRBV5-1
CASSEFGSSYEQYF | TRBV25-1
CASSLSLTGVRETQYF | TRBV11-2
CASSVGQGRGYTF | TRBV19
CASTGTGAYEQYF | TRBV6-5
CASSGSYNEQFF | TRBV7-2
CASSSTGGAAKNIQYF | TRBV28
CASSFHSGNEQFF | TRBV5-1
CASSVGSAYEQFF | TRBV9
CASSTRDSSTDTQYF | TRBV14
CASSPFLASTDTQYF | TRBV18
CASSQTHSGNTIYF | TRBV3-1/TRBV3-2
CASNQPGTSGSTDTQYF | TRBV2
CASSQELGAYEQYF | TRBV4-2
CASSYSPTDTQYF | TRBV6-5
CASSVDPKTGGHEQFF | TRBV9
CASNPTGRTEAFF | TRBV12-3/TRBV12-4